These 30 T cell receptor beta chains were sequenced from one sample in a study of blood T cell repertoires in COVID-19. TCRdb keeps only in-frame clones here, not all; method: immunoSEQ multiplex PCR. This table holds 100,000 to 150,000 clones, 60% to 80% found once. Sequencing was carried out using peripheral blood. These receptors all come from a man at least 80 years old with COVID-19, enrolled during active disease.

This clone was seen only a few times. The sample carries other DNA sequences with the same CDR3. The chain uses TRBV28 and TRBJ2-1; 8 nucleotides match TRBD2. V lost 3 bases and J lost 1; bases outside the gene matches: 11. This CDR3 contains 18 residues. CDR1 MDHEN and CDR2 SYDVKM come from the germline V gene. The CDR3 DNA is TGTGCCAGCAGTTTCCCACTAGCGGAATGGTCGTCCTACAATGAGCAGTTCTTC. Its translation is CASSFPLAEWSSYNEQFF.

The chain employs TRBV30 and TRBJ1-6; D is perhaps TRBD1 (6 bases). Looked up from germline, CDR1 is GTSNPN and CDR2 is SVGIG (reference sequence). This CDR3 is built from 16 residues. V shed 0 bases and J shed 7 bases, with 16 bases lying between them. The CDR3 is CAWSVRGRGHNSPLHF. As DNA, the CDR3 is TGTGCCTGGAGTGTAAGGGGGAGGGGACACAATTCACCCCTCCACTTT.

The chain links TRBV19 to TRBJ2-5; 8 nucleotides align to TRBD1. Trimming removed 5 bases from V and 0 bases from J; junction bases left unmatched: 5. The CDR3 contains 15 residues. CDR1 LNHDA and CDR2 SQIVND come from the germline V gene (reference sequence). CDR3 coding DNA: TGTGCCAGTAGTCAGGGGGCATCTTACCAAGAGACCCAGTACTTC. Translated, it gives CASSQGASYQETQYF.

This clone occurred once. Germline is not matched at one junction end, which may reflect a read error. This sequence joins TRBV7-7 and TRBJ2-1, with 14 bases matching TRBD2. Germline values: CDR1 SSHAT, CDR2 FNYEAQ (reference sequence). The CDR3 sequence is 15 residues long. The CDR3 loop is CASSLAGLAGGEQFF. In nucleotides, the CDR3 is TGTGCTAGCAGCTTAGCAGGACTAGCGGGAGGTGAGCAGTTCTTC.

This clone turned up a few times. This chain uses TRBV4-1 with TRBJ1-2; 7 nucleotides align to TRBD1. Trimming removed 4 bases from V and 8 bases from J; junction bases left unmatched: 19. CDR3 size: 17 residues. Germline assignment: CDR1 MGHRA and CDR2 YSYEKL. For the CDR3, the DNA is TGCGCCAGCAGCCCAGGCCCCCCCCGGGACAGAAGGCAAGGCTACACCTTC. It encodes CASSPGPPRDRRQGYTF.

V is TRBV7-2 and J is TRBJ2-1, with TRBD1 matching 7 bases. Trimming at V came to 4 bases and at J to 7 bases, leaving 7 bases not matched to a gene. CDR3 length: 14 residues. Germline values: CDR1 SGHTA, CDR2 FQGNSA. This CDR3 is CASSSIDRENEQFF. The CDR3 bases are TGTGCCAGCAGCTCAATTGACAGGGAGAATGAGCAGTTCTTC.

This chain connects TRBV28 to TRBJ2-1; D is unclear. Between the trimmed V and J ends, which lost 3 bases and 0 bases, there was a span of 6 bases. Germline CDR1 is MDHEN and CDR2 is SYDVKM. CDR3 size: 14 residues. The CDR3 DNA follows: TGTGCCAGCAGTTTGTTCCGCTCCTACAATGAGCAGTTCTTC. It is translated as CASSLFRSYNEQFF.

The V gene is TRBV15, the J gene TRBJ2-5; D might be TRBD2 (6 bases). The length of the CDR3 is 15 residues. CDR1 and CDR2 from the germline V gene are LNHNV and YYDKDF (reference sequence). Trimming shortened V by 1 base and J by 4 bases, and 13 bases separated the two germline ends. The DNA of the CDR3 is TGTGCCACCAGCAGAGGGGACTTGAGGGGAGAGACCCAGTACTTC. This encodes CATSRGDLRGETQYF.

This clone was detected a few times. The CDR3 protein is CASTPRTGGRANQPQHF. CDR3 DNA sequence: TGTGCCAGCACTCCCCGGACAGGGGGACGGGCAAATCAGCCCCAGCATTTT. V usage is TRBV2 and J usage is TRBJ1-5; 10 bases are a match to TRBD1. Germline loops: CDR1 SNHLY, CDR2 FYNNEI. Trimming cost V 7 bases and J 4 bases; bases outside gene matches: 13. CDR3 length equals 17 residues.

This clone was observed once. This sequence joins TRBV7-9 and TRBJ1-2; D call uncertain. The V end lost 5 bases, the J end lost 8 bases, and 18 bases lay between the germline ends. The CDR3 extends over 14 amino acids. Germline assignment: CDR1 SEHNR and CDR2 FQNEAQ (reference sequence). CDR3 coding DNA: TGTGCCAGCAGCCCTCGGGGAGGCTCTGACGGCTACACCTTC. Protein: CASSPRGGSDGYTF.

The V and J genes are TRBV6-5 and TRBJ2-3; 10 bases map to TRBD2. V was pared by 5 bases and J by 6 bases, with 5 bases of the junction left unmatched. Germline-derived CDR1 and CDR2 are MNHEY and SVGAGI. The CDR3 covers 14 residues. CDR3 coding DNA: TGTGCCAGCAGTACGGGACTAGCGACGGATACGCAGTATTTT. It encodes CASSTGLATDTQYF.

V usage is TRBV2 and J usage is TRBJ2-2, with D possibly being TRBD2 (6 bases). The germline V gene encodes CDR1 SNHLY and CDR2 FYNNEI. This CDR3 region has 17 residues. Trimming removed 4 bases at V and 7 bases at J, with 22 bases between. CDR3 DNA: TGTGCCAGCAGTGGGGGCTTCGACCGACGGAGGGGCGGGGAGCTGTTTTTT. Encoded protein: CASSGGFDRRRGGELFF.

Only a few counts were recorded for this clone. The gene calls are TRBV7-6 and TRBJ1-2; D uncertain. Germline V gene sequence: CDR1 SGHVS, CDR2 FNYEAQ. The ends were cut back, 3 bases at V and 8 bases at J, with 19 bases in the middle. The CDR3 has 15 amino acids. The CDR3 spells CASSFSETASGGYTF. As DNA, the CDR3 is TGTGCCAGCAGCTTTTCAGAGACGGCCTCGGGGGGCTACACCTTC.

The chain recombines TRBV5-1 with TRBJ1-2, with 7 bases aligning to TRBD1. There are 13 residues in the CDR3. Germline V gives CDR1 SGHRS, CDR2 YFSETQ. The ends lost 2 bases at V and 7 bases at J; junction bases unmatched: 5. CDR3 sequence (DNA): TGCGCCAGCAGCTTAGAACAGGGGTTTGGCTACACCTTC. Translation gives CASSLEQGFGYTF.

The chain carries TRBV4-3 and TRBJ2-7, with 8 bases lining up with TRBD2. After removal of 2 bases from V and 3 bases from J, the junction contained 6 bases not matched to a gene. The CDR3 length is 15 residues. The germline gives CDR1 LGHNA, CDR2 YSLEER. CDR3 loop: CASSQLAGGLYEQYF. In DNA, the CDR3 is TGCGCCAGCAGCCAACTAGCGGGCGGGCTCTACGAGCAGTACTTC.

In its sample, this clone was seen a few times. This chain links TRBV5-4 with TRBJ2-1; 7 nucleotides align to TRBD1. The CDR3 spans 17 residues. J lost 4 bases, V lost 4 bases, and 14 bases had no gene match. The germline CDR1 and CDR2 sequences are SGHNT and YYREEE (reference sequence). This CDR3 is CASSTVRGEGAYNEQFF. The CDR3 DNA reads as TGTGCCAGCAGCACGGTGCGCGGAGAGGGGGCATACAATGAGCAGTTCTTC.

The V call is TRBV6-5, the J call TRBJ1-5, with a possible D match to TRBD1 (6 bases). The CDR3 covers 13 residues. Per germline, CDR1 MNHEY and CDR2 SVGAGI. V was cut by 6 bases and J by 4 bases, with 10 bases left in between. CDR3 sequence: CASSWTENQPQHF. In DNA, the CDR3 is TGTGCCAGCAGCTGGACAGAGAATCAGCCCCAGCATTTT.

The CDR3 nucleotides are TGTGCCAGCAGCTTTTACGGGACTAGCGGGAGTGGTAAAGATACGCAGTATTTT. It is translated as CASSFYGTSGSGKDTQYF. The rearrangement joins TRBV7-9 to TRBJ2-3, with 14 nucleotides matching TRBD2. The CDR3 is 18 amino acids. Germline CDR1 reads SEHNR; CDR2 reads FQNEAQ (reference sequence). V lost 3 bases and J lost 5; bases outside the gene matches: 10. The full variable domain, with the rest looked up from reference TRBV7-9 and TRBJ2-3, is DTGVSQNPRHKITKRGQNVTFRCDPISEHNRLYWYRQTLGQGPEFLTYFQNEAQLEKSRLLSDRFSAERPKGSFSTLEIQRTEQGDSAMYLCASSFYGTSGSGKDTQYFGPGTRLTVL.

V and J are TRBV28 and TRBJ1-2, with D unclear. CDR3 size: 14 residues. Germline V CDR1 and CDR2: MDHEN, SYDVKM. The V and J ends lost 3 bases and 8 bases respectively, with 16 bases between them. CDR3 in amino acids: CASSFEISSGGYTF. CDR3 nucleotide sequence: TGTGCCAGCAGTTTCGAGATCTCTTCGGGGGGCTACACCTTC.

The chain employs TRBV19 and TRBJ2-3; D is undetermined. Germline CDR1 LNHDA, CDR2 SQIVND (reference sequence). The CDR3 has 12 amino acids. The V end lost 2 bases, the J end lost 5 bases, and 5 bases lay between the germline ends. The CDR3 protein is CASSITGDTQYF. The CDR3 nucleotides read TGTGCCAGTAGTATAACGGGAGATACGCAGTATTTT.

V gene TRBV15 combines with J gene TRBJ2-4, with D perhaps matching TRBD1 (6 bases). The germline V and J ends were trimmed by 1 base and 0 bases, with 16 bases remaining between them. The CDR3 consists of 18 residues. Germline lookup yields CDR1 LNHNV and CDR2 YYDKDF (reference sequence). The CDR3 here is CATSRASSGVLAKNIQYF. CDR3 nucleotide sequence: TGTGCCACCAGCAGAGCTTCCTCAGGGGTGCTAGCCAAAAACATTCAGTACTTC.

The V gene is TRBV29-1, the J gene TRBJ2-7; D is possibly TRBD2 (5 bases). The CDR3 is 14 residues long. Germline V lookup: CDR1 SQVTM, CDR2 ANQGSEA. Deletions cut 4 bases from V and 7 bases from J, with 20 bases between. The CDR3 here is CSVAAANGGGEQYF. CDR3 in DNA: TGCAGCGTTGCTGCCGCTAATGGCGGAGGAGAGCAGTACTTC.

The chain links TRBV27 to TRBJ2-6; 11 bases align to TRBD1. The germline CDR1 and CDR2 sequences are MNHEY and SMNVEV (reference sequence). With 5 bases clipped from V and 8 bases from J, the junction kept 8 bases outside the gene matches. The CDR3 consists of 16 residues. In DNA form, the CDR3 reads TGTGCCAGCAGTAGCTCCGGGACAGGGGGTACCAACGTCCTGACTTTC. It codes for CASSSSGTGGTNVLTF. The whole variable domain, filled in from reference TRBV27 and TRBJ2-6, reads EAQVTQNPRYLITVTGKKLTVTCSQNMNHEYMSWYRQDPGLGLRQIYYSMNVEVTDKGDVPEGYKVSRKEKRNFPLILESPSPNQTSLYFCASSSSGTGGTNVLTFGAGSRLTVL.

CDR3 DNA: TGTGCCAGCAGCTTACAAGCGGGAGTTGAGAATGAGCAGTTCTTC. It encodes CASSLQAGVENEQFF. V is TRBV7-3 and J is TRBJ2-1; 8 positions agree with TRBD2. CDR3 size: 15 residues. The ends lost 2 bases at V and 7 bases at J; junction bases unmatched: 7. Germline V CDR1 and CDR2: SGHTA, FQGTGA.

This chain joins TRBV5-6 and TRBJ2-7; 8 bases are a match to TRBD1. Germline trimming cut 3 bases from V and 4 bases from J; bases unmatched to any gene: 9. The germline V gene has CDR1 SGHDT and CDR2 YYEEEE. The CDR3 loop spans 15 amino acids. The CDR3 nucleotides read TGTGCCAGCAGCTCGACCGGGACAGGACTATACGAGCAGTACTTC. This encodes CASSSTGTGLYEQYF. The full variable domain, completed using reference TRBV5-6 and TRBJ2-7, is DAGVTQSPTHLIKTRGQQVTLRCSPKSGHDTVSWYQQALGQGPQFIFQYYEEEERQRGNFPDRFSGHQFPNYSSELNVNALLLGDSALYLCASSSTGTGLYEQYFGPGTRLTVT.

This chain uses TRBV6-2 or TRBV6-3 with TRBJ2-1; the match to TRBD2 covers 13 bases. The germline V gene encodes CDR1 MNHEY and CDR2 SVGEGT. V shed 6 bases and J 6 bases; nucleotides not matched to a gene: 5. The CDR3 length is 15 residues. DNA of the CDR3: TGTGCCAGCAGCCTCGGACTAGCGGGAGTCAATGAGCAGTTCTTC. Amino acids: CASSLGLAGVNEQFF.

V gene TRBV4-2 combines with J gene TRBJ1-1; the match to TRBD1 covers 8 bases. The V gene end was trimmed by 3 bases and the J gene end by 5 bases; junction bases not matched to a gene: 8. CDR1 LGHNA and CDR2 YNFKEQ come from the germline V gene. The CDR3 has 15 residues. CDR3 bases: TGTGCCAGCAGCCAGTCCCACAGGGGGGGGACTGAAGCTTTCTTT. Encoded protein: CASSQSHRGGTEAFF.

The chain combines TRBV11-3 with TRBJ2-7, with D perhaps TRBD2 (5 bases). Germline CDR1 reads SGHNT; CDR2 reads YENEEA. V shed 7 bases and J shed 0 bases, with 16 bases lying between them. The CDR3 length is 15 residues. CDR3 bases: TGTGCCAGCACTCGGGCGGGTAGACCCTCCTACGAGCAGTACTTC. This gives the protein CASTRAGRPSYEQYF.

This sequence joins TRBV2 and TRBJ1-5; the match to TRBD1 covers 7 bases. CDR3 length equals 14 residues. Per germline, CDR1 SNHLY and CDR2 FYNNEI. J gave up 4 bases and V 2 bases, and 2 bases lay outside the gene matches. CDR3 in amino acids: CASSERDRNQPQHF. The CDR3, as DNA: TGTGCCAGCAGTGAAAGGGACAGAAATCAGCCCCAGCATTTT.

This sequence joins TRBV7-3 and TRBJ2-1, with TRBD2 matching over 7 bases. The trim removed 5 bases at V and 0 bases at J, leaving 7 bases unmatched. Germline V gene lookup returns CDR1 SGHTA and CDR2 FQGTGA. The CDR3 consists of 16 residues. For the CDR3, the DNA is TGTGCCAGCAGCATTATAGCGGGTGGCTCCTACAATGAGCAGTTCTTC. Protein sequence: CASSIIAGGSYNEQFF.